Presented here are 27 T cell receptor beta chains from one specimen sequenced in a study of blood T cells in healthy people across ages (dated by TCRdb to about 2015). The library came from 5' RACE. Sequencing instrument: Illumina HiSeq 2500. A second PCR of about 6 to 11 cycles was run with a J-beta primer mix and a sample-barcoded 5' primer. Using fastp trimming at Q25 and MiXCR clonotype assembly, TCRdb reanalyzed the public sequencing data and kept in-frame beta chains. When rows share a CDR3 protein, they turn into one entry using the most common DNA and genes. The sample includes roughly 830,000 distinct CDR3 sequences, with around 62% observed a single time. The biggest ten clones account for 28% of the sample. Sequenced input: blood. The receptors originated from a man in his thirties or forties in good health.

CDR3 residues: CASSSSGEGGYTF. The CDR3, as DNA: TGCGCCAGCAGCTCTAGTGGAGAGGGCGGCTACACCTTC. The chain employs TRBV5-1 and TRBJ1-2; D is ambiguous. With 3 bases removed from V and 8 bases from J, the gap between germline ends came to 14 bases. CDR1 is SGHRS and CDR2 is YFSETQ in the germline V gene. This CDR3 is built from 13 residues.

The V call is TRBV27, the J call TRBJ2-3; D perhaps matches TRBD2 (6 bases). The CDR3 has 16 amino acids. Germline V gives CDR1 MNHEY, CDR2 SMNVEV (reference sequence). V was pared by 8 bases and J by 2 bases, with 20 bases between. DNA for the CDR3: TGTGCCAGCCGCGACTATGGCGGGGAGCCCACAGATACGCAGTATTTT. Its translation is CASRDYGGEPTDTQYF.

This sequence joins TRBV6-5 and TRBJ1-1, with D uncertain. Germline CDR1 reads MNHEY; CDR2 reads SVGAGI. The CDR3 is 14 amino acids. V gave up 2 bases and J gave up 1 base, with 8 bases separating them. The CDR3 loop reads CASSYTVSNTEAFF. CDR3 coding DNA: TGTGCCAGCAGTTACACAGTCTCGAACACTGAAGCTTTCTTT.

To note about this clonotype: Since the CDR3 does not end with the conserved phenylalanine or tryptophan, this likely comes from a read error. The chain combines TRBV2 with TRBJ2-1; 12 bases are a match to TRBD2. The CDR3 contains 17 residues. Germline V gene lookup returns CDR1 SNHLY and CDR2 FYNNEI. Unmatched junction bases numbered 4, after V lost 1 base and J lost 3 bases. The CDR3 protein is CASSEGPSGGGYNEQFL. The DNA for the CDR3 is TGTGCCAGCAGTGAAGGGCCTAGCGGGGGGGGCTACAATGAGCAGTTCTTA.

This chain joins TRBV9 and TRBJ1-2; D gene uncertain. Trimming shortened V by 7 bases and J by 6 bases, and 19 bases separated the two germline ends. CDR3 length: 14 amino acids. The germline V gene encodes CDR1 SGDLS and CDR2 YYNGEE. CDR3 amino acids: CASQPEGFHHGYTF. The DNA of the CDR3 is TGTGCCAGCCAACCAGAGGGTTTCCACCATGGCTACACCTTC.

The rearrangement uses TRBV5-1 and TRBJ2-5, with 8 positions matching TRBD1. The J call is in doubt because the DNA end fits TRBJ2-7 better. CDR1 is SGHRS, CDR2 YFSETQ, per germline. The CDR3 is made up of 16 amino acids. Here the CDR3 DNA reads TGCGCCAGCAGCGCGATGGGGACAGGACCTACCTGCGAGCAGTACTTC. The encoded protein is CASSAMGTGPTCEQYF.

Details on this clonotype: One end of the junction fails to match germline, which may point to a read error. CDR3 sequence (DNA): TGTGCCAGCAGTTACTCAGCAGCTAACCATGGCTACACCTTC. Translated, it gives CASSYSAANHGYTF. The rearrangement links TRBV6-5 to TRBJ1-2; D gene uncertain. The CDR3 covers 14 residues. Germline V CDR1 and CDR2: MNHEY, SVGAGI.

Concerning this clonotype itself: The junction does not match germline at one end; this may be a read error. In DNA, the CDR3 is TGTGCCAGCAGTGAAATCAGGAGCTATGGCTGCACCTTC. Translating it yields CASSEIRSYGCTF. The chain links TRBV6-1 to TRBJ1-2, with D uncertain. CDR3 length: 13 residues. Germline-derived CDR1 and CDR2 are MNHNS and SASEGT.

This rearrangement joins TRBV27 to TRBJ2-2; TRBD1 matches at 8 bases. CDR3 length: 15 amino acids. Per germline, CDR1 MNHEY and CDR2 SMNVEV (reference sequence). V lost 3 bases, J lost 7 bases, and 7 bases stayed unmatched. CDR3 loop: CASSFETGVVGELFF. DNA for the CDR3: TGTGCCAGCAGTTTTGAGACAGGGGTGGTCGGGGAGCTGTTTTTT.

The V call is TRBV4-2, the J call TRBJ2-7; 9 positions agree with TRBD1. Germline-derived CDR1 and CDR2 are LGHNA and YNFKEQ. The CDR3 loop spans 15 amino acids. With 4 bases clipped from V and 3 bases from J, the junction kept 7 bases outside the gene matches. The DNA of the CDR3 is TGTGCCAGCAGCCCTGGACAGGGGCCTAACTACGAGCAGTACTTC. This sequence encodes CASSPGQGPNYEQYF.

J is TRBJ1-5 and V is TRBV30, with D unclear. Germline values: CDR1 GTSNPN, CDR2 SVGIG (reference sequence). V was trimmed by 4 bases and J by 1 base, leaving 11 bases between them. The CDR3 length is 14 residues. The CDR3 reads CAWNAGLSNQPQHF. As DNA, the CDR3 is TGTGCCTGGAACGCAGGACTAAGCAATCAGCCCCAGCATTTT.

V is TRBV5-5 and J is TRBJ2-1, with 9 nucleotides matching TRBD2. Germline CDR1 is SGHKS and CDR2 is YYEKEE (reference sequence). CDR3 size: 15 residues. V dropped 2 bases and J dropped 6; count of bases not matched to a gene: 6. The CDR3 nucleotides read TGTGCCAGCAGCTTAGGGACTAGCCCTTTCAATGAGCAGTTCTTC. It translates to CASSLGTSPFNEQFF.

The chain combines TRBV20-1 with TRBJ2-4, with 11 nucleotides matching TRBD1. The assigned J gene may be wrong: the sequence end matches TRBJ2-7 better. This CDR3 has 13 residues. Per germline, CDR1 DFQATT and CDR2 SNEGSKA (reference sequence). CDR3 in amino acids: CSAGTGGSDEQYF. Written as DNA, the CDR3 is TGCAGTGCTGGGACAGGGGGGTCTGACGAGCAGTACTTC.

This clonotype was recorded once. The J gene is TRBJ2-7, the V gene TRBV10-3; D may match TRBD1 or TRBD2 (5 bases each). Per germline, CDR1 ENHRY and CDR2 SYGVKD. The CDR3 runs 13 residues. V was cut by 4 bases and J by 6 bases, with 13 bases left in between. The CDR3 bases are TGTGCCATCAGTGGGGCAGGGAGTTTCGAGCAGTACTTC. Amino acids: CAISGAGSFEQYF.

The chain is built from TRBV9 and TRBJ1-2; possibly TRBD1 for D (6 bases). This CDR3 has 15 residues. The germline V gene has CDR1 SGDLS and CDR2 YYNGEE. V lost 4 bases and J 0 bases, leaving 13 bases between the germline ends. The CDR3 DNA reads TGTGCCAGCAGCCTCGGGACACTTCCTAACTATGGCTACACCTTC. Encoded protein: CASSLGTLPNYGYTF.

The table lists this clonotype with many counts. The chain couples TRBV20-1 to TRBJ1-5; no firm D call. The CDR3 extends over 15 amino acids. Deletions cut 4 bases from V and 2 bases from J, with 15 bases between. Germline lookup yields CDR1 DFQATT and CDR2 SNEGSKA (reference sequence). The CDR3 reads CSAINTGNGNQPQHF. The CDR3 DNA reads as TGCAGTGCTATAAACACCGGGAATGGCAATCAGCCCCAGCATTTT.

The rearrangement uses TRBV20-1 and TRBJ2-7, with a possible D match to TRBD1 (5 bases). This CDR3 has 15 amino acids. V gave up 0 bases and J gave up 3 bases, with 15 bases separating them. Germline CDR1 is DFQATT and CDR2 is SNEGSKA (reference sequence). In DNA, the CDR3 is TGCAGTGCTAGAGATATAGAGACAGTTAACTACGAGCAGTACTTC. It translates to CSARDIETVNYEQYF.

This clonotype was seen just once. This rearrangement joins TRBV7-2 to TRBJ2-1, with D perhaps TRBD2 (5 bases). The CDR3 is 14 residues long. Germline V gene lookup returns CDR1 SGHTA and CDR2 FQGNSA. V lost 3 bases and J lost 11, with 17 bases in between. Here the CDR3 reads CASSFGFRGDQQFF. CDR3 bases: TGTGCCAGCAGCTTTGGTTTCCGGGGAGACCAGCAGTTCTTC.

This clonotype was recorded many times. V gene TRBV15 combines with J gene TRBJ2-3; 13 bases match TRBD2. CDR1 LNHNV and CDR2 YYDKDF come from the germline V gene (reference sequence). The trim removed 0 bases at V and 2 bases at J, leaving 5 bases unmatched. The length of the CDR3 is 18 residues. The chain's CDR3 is CATSRELAGGRNTDTQYF. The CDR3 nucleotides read TGTGCCACCAGCAGAGAACTAGCGGGGGGGCGTAACACAGATACGCAGTATTTT.

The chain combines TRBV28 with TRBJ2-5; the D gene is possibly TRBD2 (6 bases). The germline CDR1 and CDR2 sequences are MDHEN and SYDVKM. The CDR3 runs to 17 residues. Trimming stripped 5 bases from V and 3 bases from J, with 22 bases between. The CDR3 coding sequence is TGTGCCAGCAGTCCCCTGGGGAGTAGCGGTCTAAAAGAGACCCAGTACTTC. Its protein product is CASSPLGSSGLKETQYF.

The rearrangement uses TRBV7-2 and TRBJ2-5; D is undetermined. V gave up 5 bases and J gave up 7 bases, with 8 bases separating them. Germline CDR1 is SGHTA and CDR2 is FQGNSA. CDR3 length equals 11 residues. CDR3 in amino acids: CASSRLRTQYF. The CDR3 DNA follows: TGTGCCAGCAGCCGGCTACGGACCCAGTACTTC.

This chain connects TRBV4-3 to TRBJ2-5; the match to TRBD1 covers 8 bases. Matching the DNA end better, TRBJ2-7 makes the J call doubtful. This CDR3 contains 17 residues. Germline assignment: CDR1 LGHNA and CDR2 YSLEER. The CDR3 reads CASSQDHGGRGLHEQYF. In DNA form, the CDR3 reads TGCGCCAGCAGCCAAGATCATGGGGGCAGGGGGCTCCACGAGCAGTACTTC.

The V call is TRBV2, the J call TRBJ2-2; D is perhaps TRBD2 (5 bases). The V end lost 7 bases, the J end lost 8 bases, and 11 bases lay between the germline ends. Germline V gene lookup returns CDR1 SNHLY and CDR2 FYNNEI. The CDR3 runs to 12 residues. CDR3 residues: CASTRARGELFF. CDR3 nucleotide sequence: TGTGCCAGCACGAGGGCCCGGGGGGAGCTGTTTTTT.

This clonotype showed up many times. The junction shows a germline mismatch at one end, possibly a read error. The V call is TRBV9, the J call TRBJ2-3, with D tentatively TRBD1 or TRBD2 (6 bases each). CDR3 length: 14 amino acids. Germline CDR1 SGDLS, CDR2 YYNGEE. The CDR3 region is CASSVGGSTDTQYF. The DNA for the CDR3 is TGCGCCAGCAGCGTAGGGGGGAGCACAGATACGCAGTATTTT.

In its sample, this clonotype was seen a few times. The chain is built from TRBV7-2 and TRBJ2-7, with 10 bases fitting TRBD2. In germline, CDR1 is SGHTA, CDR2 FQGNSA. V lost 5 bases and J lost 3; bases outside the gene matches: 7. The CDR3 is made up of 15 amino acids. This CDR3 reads CASSHTSGAYYEQYF. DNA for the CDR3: TGTGCCAGCAGCCATACTAGCGGGGCTTACTACGAGCAGTACTTC.

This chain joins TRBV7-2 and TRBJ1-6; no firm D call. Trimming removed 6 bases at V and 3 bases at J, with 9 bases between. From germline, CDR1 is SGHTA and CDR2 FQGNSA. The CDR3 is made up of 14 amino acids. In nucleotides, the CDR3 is TGTGCCAGCAGTGGAGAATACTATAATTCACCCCTCCACTTT. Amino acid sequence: CASSGEYYNSPLHF. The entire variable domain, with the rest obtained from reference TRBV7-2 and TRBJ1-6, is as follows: GAGVSQSPSNKVTEKGKDVELRCDPISGHTALYWYRQSLGQGLEFLIYFQGNSAPDKSGLPSDRFSAERTGGSVSTLTIQRTQQEDSAVYLCASSGEYYNSPLHFGNGTRLTVT.

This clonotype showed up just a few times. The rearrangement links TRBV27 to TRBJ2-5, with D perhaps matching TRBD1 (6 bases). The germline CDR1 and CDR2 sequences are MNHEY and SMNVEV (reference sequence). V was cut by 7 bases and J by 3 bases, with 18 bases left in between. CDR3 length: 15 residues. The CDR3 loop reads CASNPIGDTKETQYF. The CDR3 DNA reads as TGTGCCAGCAATCCAATTGGGGACACCAAAGAGACCCAGTACTTC.